These 6 T cell receptor beta chains originate from one sample sequenced in a study of T cell repertoires in cytomegalovirus infection. MiXCR, applied by TCRdb to the reads, yields one record per CDR3 protein. Of some 450,000 distinct CDR3 sequences listed, roughly a third are singletons. Material: PBMCs. The receptors derive from a human donor in good health (CMV status not recorded). Some clones in this sample may be carry-over from other donors' samples.

V gene TRBV27 combines with J gene TRBJ2-3, with TRBD2 matching over 12 bases. The length of the CDR3 is 15 residues. Germline trimming cut 6 bases from V and 7 bases from J; bases unmatched to any gene: 8. Germline values: CDR1 MNHEY, CDR2 SMNVEV (reference sequence). The CDR3 DNA reads TGTGCCAGCAGCCGTCCTAGCGGGGGGGCCTATACGCAGTATTTT. This codes for CASSRPSGGAYTQYF.

The sample holds a few counts of this clonotype. The chain joins TRBV6-1 to TRBJ2-3; D unresolved. The V and J ends lost 5 bases and 2 bases respectively, with 11 bases between them. In germline, CDR1 is MNHNS, CDR2 SASEGT. This CDR3 contains 14 residues. CDR3 in DNA: TGTGCCAGCAGTCCCGGGCTCGTCACAGATACGCAGTATTTT. This translates into CASSPGLVTDTQYF.

This clonotype appeared many times. This rearrangement joins TRBV7-2 to TRBJ2-3, with 7 positions matching TRBD2. V gave up 5 bases and J gave up 1 base; unmatched junction bases: 9. CDR3 length: 16 amino acids. The germline gives CDR1 SGHTA, CDR2 FQGNSA. CDR3 in DNA: TGTGCCAGCAGCCCTCAGGCGCTAGCGGGCACAGATACGCAGTATTTT. Protein: CASSPQALAGTDTQYF.

There are a few counts of this clonotype. The J gene is TRBJ2-1, the V gene TRBV15; 7 bases agree with TRBD1. The ends lost 5 bases at V and 4 bases at J; junction bases unmatched: 8. There are 15 residues in the CDR3. The V gene's germline CDR1 is LNHNV and CDR2 YYDKDF (reference sequence). In nucleotides, the CDR3 is TGTGCCACCAGCCGAAAGGGGACAGAGTACAATGAGCAGTTCTTC. This sequence encodes CATSRKGTEYNEQFF.

This clonotype was detected only a few times. The rearrangement uses TRBV28 and TRBJ1-5, with a possible D match to TRBD1 (6 bases). The CDR3 is 15 amino acids. The germline V gene has CDR1 MDHEN and CDR2 SYDVKM. The V gene lost 6 bases and the J gene lost 7 bases, with 19 bases spanning the gap. The CDR3 here is CASRRRTGKGQPQHF. CDR3 coding DNA: TGTGCCAGCAGACGCAGAACAGGGAAAGGGCAGCCCCAGCATTTT.

This clonotype has a single count. The chain couples TRBV7-9 to TRBJ2-7, with D perhaps TRBD1 (6 bases). V was clipped by 11 bases and J by 4 bases, with 15 bases between them. The germline gives CDR1 SEHNR, CDR2 FQNEAQ (reference sequence). CDR3 size: 12 residues. CDR3 loop: CAVAGVGYEQYF. CDR3 DNA: TGTGCCGTGGCAGGGGTGGGGTACGAGCAGTACTTC.